This TCR beta chain was retrieved from a study of cytomegalovirus exposure and HLA in healthy donors (dated by TCRdb to about 2017). The study in broad terms: According to a later analysis, the 120 or so validation repertoires were produced on the same platform as the roughly 600 repertoires of the first cohort. In addition to the first cohort of several hundred subjects, a separate validation cohort of 130 or so different subjects was used. The study was designed to test whether signatures of past pathogen exposure could be identified by cataloging public T cell receptors. To predict cytomegalovirus infection status, the study combined high-throughput TCR immunosequencing, statistical association of individual TCRs with disease status, and machine learning. Overall results and qualifications from the work: In a later analysis, TCRs clustered in the first cohort were found to also tend to co-occur in the 120 or so validation repertoires, with 85% to 95% of cluster scores above 0. A few of the identified cytomegalovirus-associated TCR beta chains were confirmed in vitro to be specific for cytomegalovirus antigens. The study gave a list of under 200 TCR beta chains associated with cytomegalovirus. The classifier was reported to diagnose cytomegalovirus status with high specificity and sensitivity in both the original cohort and the validation cohort. It was suggested by the authors that the approach could potentially be generalized to other disease states and immunological phenotypes. The validation cohort had no HLA typing available for a later analysis, so co-occurrence within that cohort was assessed over all 130 or so repertoires. While some public TCRs were present in many individuals, most TCR sequences turned up only very rarely across donors.

Library method: the immunoSEQ multiplex PCR assay. Under the source paper's analysis protocol: A statistical classification framework was developed to diagnose cytomegalovirus status using the catalog of TCR beta chain sequences. TCRdb holds this immuneACCESS table with in-frame rearrangements only. Some clones are missing; in checked studies, unresolved V genes explain under half, and the rest has no known cause. That table furnishes V, J and clone size, whereas the DNA furnished D and trimming. The sample has 250,000 to 300,000 clones on record, approximately 86% of them singletons. 1% of the sample comes from the top ten. The donors were included in the validation cohort of 120 subjects, a group kept apart from the roughly 680-subject first cohort. From the cysteine through the phenylalanine, the CDR3 covers 13 amino acids. The only DNA kept is the CDR3, 39 bases in frame from the first base. Trimming costs V 2 bases and J 1 base, and their ends lie 7 bases apart. The CDR1 and CDR2 encoded by the germline V gene (reference sequence) are SGHNT and YYREEE.

For this clone: No antigen is known for it. Base qualities are not provided; no much larger clone lies one nucleotide away.

Specimen: PBMCs. The source is a woman under 30 in good health and CMV-seronegative. The chain is made from TRBV5-4 and TRBJ2-7, with no D gene named confidently. The DNA sequence is TGTGCCAGCAGCTTAGGCAGGTCCTACGAGCAGTACTTC. This is translated as CASSLGRSYEQYF.